This T cell receptor (beta chain) originates from a study of low-dose radiotherapy and immunotherapy resistance in tumors. Across the whole study: Cohort 1 patients were irradiated with 0.5 Gy fractions every 2 weeks to 6.5 Gy total. Treatment consisted of nivolumab 240 mg every two weeks and ipilimumab 1 mg/kg every six weeks, given intravenously to patients.

This clonotype came up many times. Time point meaning: after trial treatment. Treatment of the sample: LDRT plus nivolumab, ipilimumab, low-dose cyclophosphamide and aspirin (RACIN trial). All of the donors were given nivolumab, ipilimumab, aspirin, low-dose cyclophosphamide and low-dose radiotherapy as part of RACIN, a single-arm trial. TRAV- and TRBV-specific primers, spanning alpha and beta chains, primed first-strand cDNA. For amplifying TCRs, the PCR ran for approximately 21 cycles with Phusion, which was used together with a constant-region primer and the adapter on the V primers. TCRdb passed the reads through MiXCR, listing each CDR3 protein once. This table has around 100,000 distinct CDR3 sequences, more than 20% appearing once. This specimen consisted of PBMCs, obtained after low-dose radiotherapy plus immunotherapy. This clonotype originated in a male donor with prostate cancer.

CDR3 nucleotide sequence: TGTGCCAGCAGTTCCCCTCTCAGGGAGCCAGGGGCTAACTATGGCTACACCTTC. Amino acids: CASSSPLREPGANYGYTF. The V gene is TRBV6-6, the J gene TRBJ1-2, with D maybe TRBD1 (6 bases). The germline CDR1 and CDR2 sequences are MNHNY and SVGAGI (reference sequence). V lost 4 bases and J 0 bases, leaving 21 bases between the germline ends. The CDR3 spans 18 residues.